Following are 25 T cell receptor beta chains from one sample sequenced in a study of cytomegalovirus exposure and HLA in healthy donors. PCR employed 60 Vbeta and 13 Jbeta primers. Assay used: immunoSEQ multiplex PCR; TCRdb lists only in-frame clones, some missing. The sample is made up of approximately 37,000 clones, and the top ten hold about 6% of it. The sequenced material came from PBMCs. The source is a human donor in good health.

In nucleotides, the CDR3 is TGTGCCAGCAGGCCCCGAGCGACAGGGGGTTCACCCCTCCACTTT. This translates into CASRPRATGGSPLHF. This rearrangement joins TRBV28 to TRBJ1-6, with TRBD1 matching 9 bases. The germline gives CDR1 MDHEN, CDR2 SYDVKM. The CDR3 has 15 residues. The V segment lost 6 bases and the J segment 9 bases; nucleotides outside the gene matches: 9.

The rearrangement links TRBV28 to TRBJ1-1; 8 bases are a match to TRBD1. After removal of 7 bases from V and 1 base from J, the junction contained 8 bases not matched to a gene. The CDR3 contains 15 residues. Germline-derived CDR1 and CDR2 are MDHEN and SYDVKM. CDR3 bases: TGTGCCAGCACCTCCTGGCAGGGGGCGAACACTGAAGCTTTCTTT. It is translated as CASTSWQGANTEAFF.

The V gene is TRBV5-4, the J gene TRBJ1-2; D gene unclear. The CDR3 runs to 13 residues. Germline values: CDR1 SGHNT, CDR2 YYREEE (reference sequence). Trimming stripped 0 bases from V and 8 bases from J, with 11 bases between. For the CDR3, the DNA is TGTGCCAGCAGCTTGGCCGGGAGAGACGGCTACACCTTC. Translation: CASSLAGRDGYTF.

On this clone itself: One junction end does not reproduce the germline sequence, and a read error may be involved. This rearrangement joins TRBV5-4 to TRBJ2-3, with D perhaps matching TRBD2 (5 bases). CDR3 size: 14 residues. Germline V gene data show CDR1 as SGHNT and CDR2 as YYREEE (reference sequence). The DNA for the CDR3 is TGTGCCAGCAGCTTGGTAGGGAGCACAGATAAGCAGTATTTT. Encoded protein: CASSLVGSTDKQYF.

This chain joins TRBV9 and TRBJ2-1; D gene ambiguous. V was trimmed by 8 bases and J by 4 bases, leaving 10 bases between them. Germline assignment: CDR1 SGDLS and CDR2 YYNGEE. The CDR3 is made up of 12 amino acids. The CDR3 coding sequence is TGTGCCAGTGGCCCTTCGTACAATGAGCAGTTCTTC. It is translated as CASGPSYNEQFF. The complete variable domain, with remaining parts taken from reference TRBV9 and TRBJ2-1, reads DSGVTQTPKHLITATGQRVTLRCSPRSGDLSVYWYQQSLDQGLQFLIQYYNGEERAKGNILERFSAQQFPDLHSELNLSSLELGDSALYFCASGPSYNEQFFGPGTRLTVL.

The chain recombines TRBV16 with TRBJ2-2; 10 bases match TRBD1. Germline assignment: CDR1 KGHSY and CDR2 FQNENV. Germline trimming cut 5 bases from V and 6 bases from J; bases unmatched to any gene: 12. This CDR3 contains 17 residues. Written as DNA, the CDR3 is TGTGCCAGCAGCGCCACCGGGACAGGGGTTAGAGCCGGGGAGCTGTTTTTT. Translated, it gives CASSATGTGVRAGELFF.

The chain employs TRBV19 and TRBJ2-2; perhaps TRBD1 as D (6 bases). Germline V gene lookup returns CDR1 LNHDA and CDR2 SQIVND (reference sequence). V was clipped by 4 bases and J by 8 bases, with 8 bases between them. The CDR3 is 12 residues long. CDR3 in amino acids: CASSTRGGELFF. In nucleotides, the CDR3 is TGTGCCAGTAGTACCAGGGGAGGGGAGCTGTTTTTT.

DNA for the CDR3: TGTGCCAGCAGTACGGGACAGCAACTTACTTATGGCTACACCTTC. It specifies CASSTGQQLTYGYTF. The V and J genes are TRBV6-1 and TRBJ1-2, with 7 bases lining up with TRBD1. CDR1 is MNHNS, CDR2 SASEGT, per germline. V dropped 5 bases and J dropped 5; count of bases not matched to a gene: 11. The CDR3 length is 15 residues.

The chain has TRBV18 and TRBJ1-5, with D tentatively TRBD1 (5 bases). Germline V gene sequence: CDR1 KGHSH, CDR2 LQKENI. V was pared by 2 bases and J by 7 bases, with 12 bases between. The CDR3 is made up of 14 amino acids. Written as DNA, the CDR3 is TGTGCCAGCTCACCATCGGGGGTCGGGCAGCCCCAGCATTTT. Residues: CASSPSGVGQPQHF.

As to this clone: Germline and junction disagree at one end, which may indicate a read error. Other nucleotide sequences in the sample specify the same CDR3. The chain recombines TRBV9 with TRBJ1-6, with 12 bases fitting TRBD1. Germline CDR1 reads SGDLS; CDR2 reads YYNGEE. This CDR3 comprises 16 residues. DNA for the CDR3: TGTGCCAGCAGCTCGGGACAGGGGGCCTATAATTCACCCCTACACTTT. Protein sequence: CASSSGQGAYNSPLHF.

The rearrangement uses TRBV7-9 and TRBJ2-7; D ambiguous. Germline CDR1 reads SEHNR; CDR2 reads FQNEAQ (reference sequence). This CDR3 has 15 amino acids. With 1 base removed from V and 4 bases from J, the gap between germline ends came to 14 bases. CDR3 nucleotide sequence: TGTGCCAGCAGCTTAGGAGGCAAGACGACTTACGAGCAGTACTTC. Its translation: CASSLGGKTTYEQYF.

The chain links TRBV4-1 to TRBJ2-7, with D possibly being TRBD2 (7 bases). With 4 bases removed from V and 3 bases from J, the gap between germline ends came to 16 bases. CDR1 is MGHRA and CDR2 is YSYEKL in the germline V gene. The CDR3 sequence is 15 residues long. CDR3 loop: CASSPSWGGLYEQYF. The CDR3, as DNA: TGCGCCAGCAGCCCGAGCTGGGGGGGCCTCTACGAGCAGTACTTC.

This chain links TRBV5-5 with TRBJ2-5; D perhaps matches TRBD2 (5 bases). Germline V gene data show CDR1 as SGHKS and CDR2 as YYEKEE (reference sequence). Trimming stripped 4 bases from V and 2 bases from J, with 15 bases between. This CDR3 is built from 15 residues. The CDR3 coding sequence is TGTGCCAGCAGCACGCCACTAGGAGTGCAAGAGACCCAGTACTTC. Translation: CASSTPLGVQETQYF. Full variable domain (outside the CDR3, taken from reference TRBV5-5 and TRBJ2-5): DAGVTQSPTHLIKTRGQQVTLRCSPISGHKSVSWYQQVLGQGPQFIFQYYEKEERGRGNFPDRFSARQFPNYSSELNVNALLLGDSALYLCASSTPLGVQETQYFGPGTRLLVL.

As concerns this clone: Germline and junction disagree at one end, which may indicate a read error. This rearrangement joins TRBV6-1 to TRBJ2-5; 10 bases fit TRBD1. CDR1 MNHNS and CDR2 SASEGT come from the germline V gene. The CDR3 covers 16 residues. The CDR3 DNA follows: TGTGCCAGCAGTGATTCTACCGGGACAGGGGTGGAGAACCAGTACTTC. Its translation: CASSDSTGTGVENQYF.

The chain employs TRBV5-1 and TRBJ2-7; 7 bases map to TRBD1. Germline V gene data show CDR1 as SGHRS and CDR2 as YFSETQ. The CDR3 has 14 residues. The junction had 6 bases not matched to a gene; V was cut back by 4 bases and J by 2 bases. As DNA, the CDR3 is TGCGCCAGCAGCGGAAACACAGGGGCCTACGAGCAGTACTTC. Its translation is CASSGNTGAYEQYF.

V usage is TRBV7-6 and J usage is TRBJ2-7, with 11 nucleotides matching TRBD1. The V and J ends lost 5 bases and 5 bases, in that order; junction bases with no gene match: 5. The CDR3 has 14 residues. CDR1 SGHVS and CDR2 FNYEAQ come from the germline V gene. DNA for the CDR3: TGTGCCAGCAGCAAACCGGGACAGGGGGACGAGCAGTACTTC. It encodes CASSKPGQGDEQYF.

V is TRBV18 and J is TRBJ1-4; 7 bases match TRBD1. Germline V CDR1 and CDR2: KGHSH, LQKENI. Germline trimming cut 8 bases from V and 2 bases from J; bases unmatched to any gene: 2. The CDR3 contains 13 residues. The CDR3 here is CASRGGTNEKLFF. CDR3 DNA sequence: TGTGCCAGCCGAGGGGGCACTAATGAAAAACTGTTTTTT.

This rearrangement joins TRBV7-3 to TRBJ2-5; D call uncertain. V dropped 2 bases and J dropped 0 bases, with 10 bases sitting between them. This CDR3 is 15 amino acids long. Per the germline V gene, CDR1 is SGHTA and CDR2 is FQGTGA. CDR3 DNA sequence: TGTGCCAGCAGCTTAGTTGGCCTTTACCAAGAGACCCAGTACTTC. Protein: CASSLVGLYQETQYF.

This chain links TRBV5-1 with TRBJ1-2; no clear D gene. Looked up from germline, CDR1 is SGHRS and CDR2 is YFSETQ. V was cut by 1 base and J by 2 bases, with 9 bases left in between. The length of the CDR3 is 14 residues. In DNA, the CDR3 is TGCGCCAGCAGCTTGACACAGAGAAACTATGGCTACACCTTC. This codes for CASSLTQRNYGYTF.

The chain is built from TRBV6-5 and TRBJ2-1; the D gene is possibly TRBD1 (5 bases). V lost 5 bases to trimming and J lost 6 bases, with 11 bases between them. The CDR3 has 13 residues. The V gene's germline CDR1 is MNHEY and CDR2 SVGAGI. CDR3 coding DNA: TGTGCCAGCAGTCGCGGACATTCCAATGAGCAGTTCTTC. Translating gives CASSRGHSNEQFF.

V is TRBV5-1 and J is TRBJ2-1; the D is unclear. The CDR3 spans 15 residues. Germline values: CDR1 SGHRS, CDR2 YFSETQ. With 3 bases removed from V and 4 bases from J, the gap between germline ends came to 14 bases. CDR3 protein: CASSSDKLGYNEQFF. The CDR3 nucleotides read TGCGCCAGCAGCTCCGACAAGTTAGGTTACAATGAGCAGTTCTTC.

This chain connects TRBV13 to TRBJ2-3, with TRBD2 matching 8 bases. Germline values: CDR1 PRHDT, CDR2 FYEKMQ (reference sequence). The V segment lost 5 bases and the J segment 2 bases; nucleotides outside the gene matches: 12. The CDR3 has 17 residues. CDR3 loop: CASSHGVAGGITDTQYF. CDR3 nucleotides: TGTGCCAGCAGCCACGGGGTGGCGGGGGGTATCACAGATACGCAGTATTTT.

As for this clone: This sample also contains other DNA sequences that code for the same CDR3. J is TRBJ1-1 and V is TRBV2, with a weak D call TRBD1 (6 bases). Per the germline V gene, CDR1 is SNHLY and CDR2 is FYNNEI. This CDR3 has 15 amino acids. Trimming removed 1 base from V and 11 bases from J, with 20 bases in between. The CDR3 bases are TGTGCCAGCAGTGAAGAGGTATTAGGGGGATTTGTCGCTTTCTTT. Protein sequence: CASSEEVLGGFVAFF. Using reference TRBV2 and TRBJ1-1 for the parts outside the CDR3, the full variable domain is EPEVTQTPSHQVTQMGQEVILRCVPISNHLYFYWYRQILGQKVEFLVSFYNNEISEKSEIFDDQFSVERPDGSNFTLKIRSTKLEDSAMYFCASSEEVLGGFVAFFGQGTRLTVV.

The genes are TRBV6-5 and TRBJ1-1; a possible D gene is TRBD1 (5 bases). Germline assignment: CDR1 MNHEY and CDR2 SVGAGI. This CDR3 has 13 residues. V was clipped by 2 bases and J by 4 bases, with 8 bases between them. CDR3 DNA: TGTGCCAGCAGTTACAACCAGGGCACTGAAGCTTTCTTT. It translates to CASSYNQGTEAFF.

This sequence joins TRBV5-4 and TRBJ1-2; D is unresolved. This CDR3 spans 13 amino acids. V was clipped by 0 bases and J by 0 bases, with 3 bases between them. Germline V gene sequence: CDR1 SGHNT, CDR2 YYREEE (reference sequence). This CDR3 is CASSLDTNYGYTF. In DNA form, the CDR3 reads TGTGCCAGCAGCTTGGACACTAACTATGGCTACACCTTC.